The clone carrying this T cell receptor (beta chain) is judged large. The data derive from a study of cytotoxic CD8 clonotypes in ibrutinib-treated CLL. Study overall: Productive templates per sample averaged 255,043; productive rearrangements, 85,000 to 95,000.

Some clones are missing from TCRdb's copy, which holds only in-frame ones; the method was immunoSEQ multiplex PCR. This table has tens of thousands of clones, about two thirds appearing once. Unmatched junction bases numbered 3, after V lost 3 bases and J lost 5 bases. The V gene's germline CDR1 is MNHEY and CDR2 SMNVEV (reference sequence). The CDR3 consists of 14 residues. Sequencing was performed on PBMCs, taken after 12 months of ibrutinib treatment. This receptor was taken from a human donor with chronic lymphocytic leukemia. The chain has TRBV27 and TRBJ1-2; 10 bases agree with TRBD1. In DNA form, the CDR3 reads TGTGCCAGCAGTTTGACAGGGGGCGGATATGGCTACACCTTC. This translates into CASSLTGGGYGYTF.